The rows below give T cell receptor beta chains drawn from one sample of a study of glioma-infiltrating T cells. One entry per CDR3 protein results from TCRdb running MiXCR on the multiplex PCR reads. The sample has approximately 110,000 distinct CDR3 sequences; less than 30% are singletons. The specimen was glioma tissue, nonneoplastic brain tissue, or PBMCs (not recorded which). The receptors stem from a human donor with low-grade glioma or glioblastoma, undergoing nonglioma brain surgery, or in good health (not recorded which). Both conserved end residues are part of each CDR3. Each record gives: V gene, D gene, J gene, clone size, CDR3 protein, CDR3 DNA. The D gene is left open where the match is weak. Only some rows state a clone size, as once, few, many or a class for expanded clones.

v_call: TRBV5-1
d_call: -
j_call: TRBJ2-1
clone_size: -
cdr3_aa: CASRLVRNEQFF
cdr3_nt: TGCGCCAGCAGATTGGTCCGCAATGAGCAGTTCTTC

v_call: TRBV7-2
d_call: -
j_call: TRBJ2-3
clone_size: many
cdr3_aa: CASSAERGPSDTQYF
cdr3_nt: TGTGCCAGCAGCGCAGAGAGGGGTCCATCAGATACGCAGTATTTT

v_call: TRBV25-1
d_call: -
j_call: TRBJ2-3
clone_size: -
cdr3_aa: CASSDPATDTQYF
cdr3_nt: TGTGCCAGCAGTGATCCCGCCACAGATACGCAGTATTTT

v_call: TRBV28
d_call: -
j_call: TRBJ1-1
clone_size: many
cdr3_aa: CASSLPLGNTEAFF
cdr3_nt: TGTGCCAGCAGCCTCCCTTTAGGGAACACTGAAGCTTTCTTT

v_call: TRBV2
d_call: -
j_call: TRBJ2-7
clone_size: many
cdr3_aa: CASSLQNSYEQYF
cdr3_nt: TGTGCCAGCAGTCTACAAAACTCCTACGAGCAGTACTTC

v_call: TRBV5-1
d_call: -
j_call: TRBJ1-1
clone_size: many
cdr3_aa: CASRESVNTEAFF
cdr3_nt: TGCGCCAGCAGAGAGAGTGTGAACACTGAAGCTTTCTTT

v_call: TRBV20-1
d_call: -
j_call: TRBJ1-2
clone_size: many
cdr3_aa: CSARVTRTNYGYTF
cdr3_nt: TGCAGTGCTAGAGTGACACGAACTAACTATGGCTACACCTTC

v_call: TRBV7-9
d_call: TRBD1
j_call: TRBJ2-1
clone_size: few
cdr3_aa: CASSPRQGVSYNEQFF
cdr3_nt: TGTGCCAGCAGCCCGCGACAGGGAGTTTCCTACAATGAGCAGTTCTTC

v_call: TRBV25-1
d_call: TRBD2
j_call: TRBJ2-3
clone_size: many
cdr3_aa: CASSEWKREFTDTQYF
cdr3_nt: TGTGCCAGCAGTGAATGGAAGCGGGAGTTCACAGATACGCAGTATTTT

v_call: TRBV20-1
d_call: -
j_call: TRBJ2-7
clone_size: many
cdr3_aa: CSAPRSGLYEQYF
cdr3_nt: TGCAGTGCCCCGAGGAGCGGACTCTACGAGCAGTACTTC

v_call: TRBV6-1
d_call: -
j_call: TRBJ2-1
clone_size: many
cdr3_aa: CASNDVGAGRYNEQFF
cdr3_nt: TGTGCCAGCAACGACGTCGGGGCAGGGAGATACAATGAGCAGTTCTTC

v_call: TRBV7-3
d_call: TRBD1
j_call: TRBJ1-1
clone_size: many
cdr3_aa: CASSLNGQANTEAFF
cdr3_nt: TGTGCCAGCAGCTTAAATGGACAGGCTAACACTGAAGCTTTCTTT

v_call: TRBV20-1
d_call: TRBD2
j_call: TRBJ2-6
clone_size: many
cdr3_aa: CSARNSGRKASGANVLTF
cdr3_nt: TGCAGTGCTAGAAATAGCGGGAGAAAGGCTTCTGGGGCCAACGTCCTGACTTTC

v_call: TRBV29-1
d_call: -
j_call: TRBJ2-1
clone_size: -
cdr3_aa: CSVRAYRYNEQFF
cdr3_nt: TGCAGCGTTCGCGCCTACAGGTACAATGAGCAGTTCTTC

v_call: TRBV28
d_call: -
j_call: TRBJ2-7
clone_size: many
cdr3_aa: CASRENSYEQYF
cdr3_nt: TGTGCCAGCAGGGAAAACTCCTACGAGCAGTACTTC

v_call: TRBV9
d_call: -
j_call: TRBJ2-1
clone_size: many
cdr3_aa: CASSPHDGDEQFF
cdr3_nt: TGTGCCAGCAGCCCTCACGATGGGGATGAGCAGTTCTTC

v_call: TRBV4-2
d_call: -
j_call: TRBJ2-7
clone_size: -
cdr3_aa: CASSQDPFRGEQYF
cdr3_nt: TGTGCCAGCAGCCAAGACCCGTTTCGGGGCGAGCAGTACTTC

v_call: TRBV14
d_call: -
j_call: TRBJ1-3
clone_size: -
cdr3_aa: CDSREGPSGNTIYF
cdr3_nt: TGTGACAGCCGTGAGGGTCCTTCTGGAAACACCATATATTTT

v_call: TRBV11-2
d_call: TRBD1
j_call: TRBJ1-1
clone_size: many
cdr3_aa: CASSPSGQGEVSAFF
cdr3_nt: TGTGCCAGCAGCCCGAGTGGACAGGGGGAAGTGTCGGCTTTCTTT

v_call: TRBV20-1
d_call: -
j_call: TRBJ1-2
clone_size: many
cdr3_aa: CSAPHREARRGYTF
cdr3_nt: TGCAGTGCGCCCCACCGGGAGGCACGGCGCGGCTACACCTTC

v_call: TRBV7-2
d_call: TRBD2
j_call: TRBJ2-1
clone_size: many
cdr3_aa: CASSLEGTSGRFYNEQFF
cdr3_nt: TGTGCCAGCAGCTTAGAAGGGACTAGCGGGAGATTTTACAATGAGCAGTTCTTC

v_call: TRBV28
d_call: TRBD2
j_call: TRBJ2-7
clone_size: many
cdr3_aa: CASSLAGSPGQYF
cdr3_nt: TGTGCCAGCAGTCTAGCGGGCTCTCCAGGGCAGTACTTC

v_call: TRBV6-1
d_call: TRBD1
j_call: TRBJ2-2
clone_size: many
cdr3_aa: CASSFTGGNTGELFF
cdr3_nt: TGTGCCAGCAGTTTCACAGGGGGGAACACCGGGGAGCTGTTTTTT

v_call: TRBV6-2/TRBV6-3
d_call: -
j_call: TRBJ2-5
clone_size: many
cdr3_aa: CASSYSKGRYQETQYF
cdr3_nt: TGTGCCAGCAGTTACTCGAAGGGACGGTACCAAGAGACCCAGTACTTC

v_call: TRBV4-1
d_call: -
j_call: TRBJ2-7
clone_size: many
cdr3_aa: CASSPSTLQRQLRREQYF
cdr3_nt: TGCGCCAGCAGCCCAAGTACACTCCAGAGACAGTTACGTAGGGAGCAGTACTTC

v_call: TRBV27
d_call: -
j_call: TRBJ1-1
clone_size: many
cdr3_aa: CASNQGRNTEAFF
cdr3_nt: TGTGCCAGCAACCAGGGGCGGAACACTGAAGCTTTCTTT

v_call: TRBV6-1
d_call: -
j_call: TRBJ2-7
clone_size: many
cdr3_aa: CASGISSYEQYF
cdr3_nt: TGTGCCAGCGGTATTAGCTCCTACGAGCAGTACTTC

v_call: TRBV6-2/TRBV6-3
d_call: -
j_call: TRBJ1-1
clone_size: hyperexpanded
cdr3_aa: CASSYQGTTEAFF
cdr3_nt: TGTGCCAGCAGTTACCAGGGAACCACTGAAGCTTTCTTT

v_call: TRBV5-4
d_call: -
j_call: TRBJ1-1
clone_size: many
cdr3_aa: CASSLKWGRTEAFF
cdr3_nt: TGTGCCAGCAGCTTGAAATGGGGGCGAACTGAAGCTTTCTTT

v_call: TRBV2
d_call: -
j_call: TRBJ1-5
clone_size: many
cdr3_aa: CASSDFGSSQPQHF
cdr3_nt: TGTGCCAGCAGTGACTTCGGCTCTTCGCAGCCCCAGCATTTT

v_call: TRBV6-2/TRBV6-3
d_call: -
j_call: TRBJ2-3
clone_size: many
cdr3_aa: CASSLRTGVRTDTQYF
cdr3_nt: TGTGCCAGCAGTCTCCGGACTGGGGTTAGGACAGATACGCAGTATTTT

v_call: TRBV19
d_call: -
j_call: TRBJ2-7
clone_size: once
cdr3_aa: CASSGGRNYEQYF
cdr3_nt: TGTGCCAGTAGTGGCGGACGGAACTACGAGCAGTACTTC

v_call: TRBV11-2
d_call: TRBD1
j_call: TRBJ2-3
clone_size: few
cdr3_aa: CASSAGTGFDTQYF
cdr3_nt: TGTGCCAGCAGCGCCGGGACAGGGTTTGATACGCAGTATTTT

v_call: TRBV19
d_call: -
j_call: TRBJ2-3
clone_size: few
cdr3_aa: CASSNPDTQYF
cdr3_nt: TGTGCCAGTAGTAACCCAGATACGCAGTATTTT

v_call: TRBV6-6
d_call: -
j_call: TRBJ2-1
clone_size: many
cdr3_aa: CASSYGRYNEQFF
cdr3_nt: TGTGCCAGCAGTTACGGGAGATACAATGAGCAGTTCTTC

v_call: TRBV10-3
d_call: -
j_call: TRBJ2-7
clone_size: many
cdr3_aa: CAISLQGYEQYF
cdr3_nt: TGTGCCATCAGTCTACAGGGCTACGAGCAGTACTTC

v_call: TRBV5-1
d_call: -
j_call: TRBJ2-7
clone_size: once
cdr3_aa: CASTQTGSSYEQYF
cdr3_nt: TGCGCCAGCACCCAGACCGGATCCTCCTACGAGCAGTACTTC

v_call: TRBV18
d_call: -
j_call: TRBJ2-7
clone_size: many
cdr3_aa: CASSPTYRAYEQYF
cdr3_nt: TGTGCCAGCTCACCGACATACAGGGCCTACGAGCAGTACTTC

v_call: TRBV15
d_call: TRBD1
j_call: TRBJ1-5
clone_size: many
cdr3_aa: CATSRESGGWQPQHF
cdr3_nt: TGTGCCACCAGCAGAGAGTCAGGGGGATGGCAGCCCCAGCATTTT

v_call: TRBV28
d_call: TRBD2
j_call: TRBJ2-3
clone_size: many
cdr3_aa: CASSPGTLTSGRALVDTQYF
cdr3_nt: TGTGCCAGCAGTCCCGGGACACTTACTAGCGGGAGGGCCCTCGTAGATACGCAGTATTTT

v_call: TRBV18
d_call: -
j_call: TRBJ2-5
clone_size: many
cdr3_aa: CASSLLGQGGSGTQYF
cdr3_nt: TGTGCCAGCTCACTTCTCGGGCAAGGAGGTTCCGGGACCCAGTACTTC

v_call: TRBV6-1
d_call: -
j_call: TRBJ2-7
clone_size: many
cdr3_aa: CASSYAQTYEQYF
cdr3_nt: TGTGCCAGCAGTTATGCGCAGACCTACGAGCAGTACTTC

v_call: TRBV27
d_call: -
j_call: TRBJ2-1
clone_size: -
cdr3_aa: CASGLRRRLNNEQFF
cdr3_nt: TGTGCCAGCGGTTTACGGCGGAGGTTAAACAATGAGCAGTTCTTC

v_call: TRBV20-1
d_call: TRBD2
j_call: TRBJ2-3
clone_size: many
cdr3_aa: CSARDYLRTDTQYF
cdr3_nt: TGCAGTGCTCGGGACTATCTGCGCACAGATACGCAGTATTTT

v_call: TRBV7-3
d_call: -
j_call: TRBJ1-1
clone_size: many
cdr3_aa: CASSFYPNTEAFF
cdr3_nt: TGTGCCAGCAGCTTTTACCCGAACACTGAAGCTTTCTTT

v_call: TRBV4-1
d_call: -
j_call: TRBJ1-1
clone_size: many
cdr3_aa: CASSQDPMAYTEAFF
cdr3_nt: TGCGCCAGCAGCCAAGATCCGATGGCGTACACTGAAGCTTTCTTT

v_call: TRBV11-2
d_call: TRBD2
j_call: TRBJ2-3
clone_size: -
cdr3_aa: CASSQTSGSGNTQYF
cdr3_nt: TGTGCCAGCAGCCAGACTAGCGGGAGTGGTAATACGCAGTATTTT

v_call: TRBV20-1
d_call: -
j_call: TRBJ1-4
clone_size: many
cdr3_aa: CSAPIRGQEKLFF
cdr3_nt: TGCAGTGCCCCTATCCGGGGGCAAGAAAAACTGTTTTTT

v_call: TRBV5-1
d_call: -
j_call: TRBJ2-5
clone_size: -
cdr3_aa: CASSLVAGASKETQYF
cdr3_nt: TGCGCCAGCAGCTTGGTCGCAGGGGCTTCTAAAGAGACCCAGTACTTC

v_call: TRBV20-1
d_call: TRBD2
j_call: TRBJ2-2
clone_size: many
cdr3_aa: CSARSGGYVGELFF
cdr3_nt: TGCAGTGCTCGAAGCGGGGGGTACGTCGGGGAGCTGTTTTTT

v_call: TRBV30
d_call: -
j_call: TRBJ2-7
clone_size: -
cdr3_aa: CAWSVIPRGGYEQYF
cdr3_nt: TGTGCCTGGAGTGTAATCCCCAGGGGCGGCTACGAGCAGTACTTC

v_call: TRBV7-2
d_call: TRBD2
j_call: TRBJ2-7
clone_size: few
cdr3_aa: CASSLVLVAGGAHEQYF
cdr3_nt: TGTGCCAGCAGCTTAGTATTGGTAGCGGGGGGGGCCCACGAGCAGTACTTC

v_call: TRBV29-1
d_call: -
j_call: TRBJ1-2
clone_size: few
cdr3_aa: CSVDSGNDGYTF
cdr3_nt: TGCAGCGTTGATTCCGGGAACGATGGCTACACCTTC

v_call: TRBV6-2/TRBV6-3
d_call: TRBD1
j_call: TRBJ2-5
clone_size: many
cdr3_aa: CASSYPLQGETQYF
cdr3_nt: TGTGCCAGCAGTTACCCTCTACAGGGGGAGACCCAGTACTTC

v_call: TRBV10-3
d_call: -
j_call: TRBJ1-5
clone_size: many
cdr3_aa: CAISEAGGGNNQPQHF
cdr3_nt: TGTGCCATCAGTGAAGCAGGCGGCGGGAACAATCAGCCCCAGCATTTT

v_call: TRBV6-1
d_call: TRBD1
j_call: TRBJ2-5
clone_size: many
cdr3_aa: CASSPPVGQGKTQYF
cdr3_nt: TGTGCCAGCAGTCCACCGGTGGGACAGGGCAAGACCCAGTACTTC

v_call: TRBV6-6
d_call: -
j_call: TRBJ2-7
clone_size: -
cdr3_aa: CAISYRGTFGDYEQYF
cdr3_nt: TGTGCCATCAGTTACCGTGGGACTTTTGGGGACTACGAGCAGTACTTC